This T cell receptor beta chain was retrieved from a study of cytomegalovirus exposure and HLA in healthy donors. The study's findings and limits: The study designated over 150 TCR beta chains cytomegalovirus-associated. Most observed TCR sequences were rare, whereas some public TCRs were detected in many donors. Reports credit the classifier with highly specific, highly sensitive diagnosis of cytomegalovirus status. One later analysis, an examination of the 120 or so validation repertoires, found that first-cohort TCR clusters tended to co-occur in them.

In germline, CDR1 is SGHNT, CDR2 YYREEE (reference sequence). V trimming: 6 bases; J trimming: 3 bases; junction bases outside the gene matches: 11. The CDR3 has 15 amino acids. Clones were sequenced by immunoSEQ multiplex PCR, and TCRdb holds only the in-frame ones, with some missing. Of around 300,000 clones detected, around 86% appear once; the ten largest clones hold roughly 1%. About this clone itself: The antigen remains unidentified.

This sequence was found in a woman between 18 and 29 years old in good health and CMV-seronegative. This chain links TRBV5-4 with TRBJ2-7; TRBD2 agrees at 8 bases. The sample comprised PBMCs. Here the CDR3 reads CASTISGGLLYEQYF. DNA of the CDR3: TGTGCCAGCACCATAAGCGGGGGACTACTCTACGAGCAGTACTTC.